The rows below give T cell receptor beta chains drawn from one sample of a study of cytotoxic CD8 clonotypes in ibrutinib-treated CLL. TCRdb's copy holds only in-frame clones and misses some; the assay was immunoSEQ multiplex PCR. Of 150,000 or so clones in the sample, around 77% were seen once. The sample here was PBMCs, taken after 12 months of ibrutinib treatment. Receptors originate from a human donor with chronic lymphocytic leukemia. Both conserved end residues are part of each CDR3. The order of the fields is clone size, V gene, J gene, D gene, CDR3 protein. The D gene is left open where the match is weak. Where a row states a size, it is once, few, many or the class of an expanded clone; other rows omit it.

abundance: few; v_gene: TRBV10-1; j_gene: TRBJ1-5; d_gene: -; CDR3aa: CASSECRGRQPQHF
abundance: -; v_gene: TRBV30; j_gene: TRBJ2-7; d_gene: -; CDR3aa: CAWSVFPGDYEQYF
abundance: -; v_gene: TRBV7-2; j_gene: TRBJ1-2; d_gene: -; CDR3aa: CASSWDAFGYTF
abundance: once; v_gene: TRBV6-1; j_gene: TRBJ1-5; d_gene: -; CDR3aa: CASSRGTSEWQPQHF
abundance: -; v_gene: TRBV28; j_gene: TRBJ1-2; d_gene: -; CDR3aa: CASSIVTGLYGYTF
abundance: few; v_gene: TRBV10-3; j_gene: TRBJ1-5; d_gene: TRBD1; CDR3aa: CAISERTGVGQPQHF
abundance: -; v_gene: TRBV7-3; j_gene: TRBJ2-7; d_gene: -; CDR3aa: CASSLGPAGEQYF
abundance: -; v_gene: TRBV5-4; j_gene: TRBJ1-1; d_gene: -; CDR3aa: CASSAGMVTEAFF
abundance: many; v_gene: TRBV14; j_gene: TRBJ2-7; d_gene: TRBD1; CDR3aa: CASSLPGTGDVDEQYF
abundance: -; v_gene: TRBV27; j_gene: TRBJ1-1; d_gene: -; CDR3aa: CASSLGALGTEAFF
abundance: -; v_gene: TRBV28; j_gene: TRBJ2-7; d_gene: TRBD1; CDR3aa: CATGTGTGNSYEQYF
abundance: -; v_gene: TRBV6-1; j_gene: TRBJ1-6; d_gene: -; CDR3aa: CASSGTDQSSYNSPLHF
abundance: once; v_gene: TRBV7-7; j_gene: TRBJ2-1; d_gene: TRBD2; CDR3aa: CASSLGASGSYNEQFF
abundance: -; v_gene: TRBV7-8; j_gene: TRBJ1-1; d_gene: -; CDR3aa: CASTTATVNTEAFF
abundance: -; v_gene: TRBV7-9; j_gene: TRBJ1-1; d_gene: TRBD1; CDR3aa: CASSSTGAEAFF
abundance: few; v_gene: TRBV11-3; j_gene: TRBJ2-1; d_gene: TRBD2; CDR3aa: CASRASGSNEQFF
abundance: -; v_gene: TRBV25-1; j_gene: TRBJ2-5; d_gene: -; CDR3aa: CASSKRTGTETQYF
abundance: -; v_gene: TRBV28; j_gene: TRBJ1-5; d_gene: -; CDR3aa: CASSSPGTLIRPQHF
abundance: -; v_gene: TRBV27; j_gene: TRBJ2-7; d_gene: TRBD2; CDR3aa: CASSSGLFYEQYF
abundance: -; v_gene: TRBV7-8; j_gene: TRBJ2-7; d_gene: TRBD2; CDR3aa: CASLGTSGRGAYEQYF
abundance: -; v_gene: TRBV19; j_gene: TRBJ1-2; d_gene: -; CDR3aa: CASSIGTSVPDGYTF
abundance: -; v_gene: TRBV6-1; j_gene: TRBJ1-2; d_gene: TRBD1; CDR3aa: CASSADRGPYGYTF
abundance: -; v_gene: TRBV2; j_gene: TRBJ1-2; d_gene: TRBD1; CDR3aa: CARRGGRYGYTF
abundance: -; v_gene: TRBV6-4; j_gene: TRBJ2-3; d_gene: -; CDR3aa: CASSDSSALTDTQYF
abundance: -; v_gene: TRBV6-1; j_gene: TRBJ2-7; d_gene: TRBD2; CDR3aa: CASSEVAGGRSEQYF
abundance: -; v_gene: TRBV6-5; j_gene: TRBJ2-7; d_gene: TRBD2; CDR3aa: CASSRGLAVSEQYF
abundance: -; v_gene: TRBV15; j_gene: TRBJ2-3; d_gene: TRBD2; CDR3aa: CATSRVGGGGSTDTQYF
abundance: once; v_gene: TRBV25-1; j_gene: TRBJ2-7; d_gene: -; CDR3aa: CASSEFYEQYF
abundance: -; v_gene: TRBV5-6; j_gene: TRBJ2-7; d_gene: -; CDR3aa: CASSWTLAEYYEQYF
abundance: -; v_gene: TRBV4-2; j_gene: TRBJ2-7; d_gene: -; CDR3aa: CASSQSSSYEQYF
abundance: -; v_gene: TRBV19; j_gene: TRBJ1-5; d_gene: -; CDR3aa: CASSQYAGFSNQPQHF
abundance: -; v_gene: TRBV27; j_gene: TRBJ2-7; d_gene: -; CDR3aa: CASSLVFGYEQYF
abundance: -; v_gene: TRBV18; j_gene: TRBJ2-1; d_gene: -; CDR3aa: CASSATANEQFF
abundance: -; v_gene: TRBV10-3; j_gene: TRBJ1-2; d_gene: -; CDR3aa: CASSETGRTSYGYTF
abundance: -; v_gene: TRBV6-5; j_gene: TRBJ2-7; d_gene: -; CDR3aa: CASSFGPPYEQYF
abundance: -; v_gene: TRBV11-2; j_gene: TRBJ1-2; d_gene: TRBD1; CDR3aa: CASSGGTGYQGYTF
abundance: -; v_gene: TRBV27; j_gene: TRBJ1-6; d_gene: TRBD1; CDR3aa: CASTSRQGDSPLHF
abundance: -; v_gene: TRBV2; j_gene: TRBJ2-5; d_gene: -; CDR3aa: CASSRERETQYF
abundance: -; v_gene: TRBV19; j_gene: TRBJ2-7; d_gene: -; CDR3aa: CASKGRGFYEQYF
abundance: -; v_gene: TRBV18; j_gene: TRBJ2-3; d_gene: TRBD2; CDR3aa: CASSPPRLAGGTDTQYF
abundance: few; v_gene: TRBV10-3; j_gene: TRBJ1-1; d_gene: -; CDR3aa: CAISEETPNTEAFF
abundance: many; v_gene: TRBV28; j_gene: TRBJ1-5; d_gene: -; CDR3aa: CASIALGVGNQPQHF
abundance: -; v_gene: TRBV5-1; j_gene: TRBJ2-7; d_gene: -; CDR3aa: CASSSGVTGTYEQYF
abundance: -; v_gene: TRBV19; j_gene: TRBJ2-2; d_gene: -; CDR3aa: CASSIEHTITGELFF
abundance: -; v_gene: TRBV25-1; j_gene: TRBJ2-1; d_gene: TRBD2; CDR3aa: CASSISGRIHEQFF
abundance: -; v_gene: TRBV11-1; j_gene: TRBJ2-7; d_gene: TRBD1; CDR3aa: CASSLSWTGVREQYF
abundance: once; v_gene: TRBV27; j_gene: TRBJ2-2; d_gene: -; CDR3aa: CASSSDLGMRNTGELFF
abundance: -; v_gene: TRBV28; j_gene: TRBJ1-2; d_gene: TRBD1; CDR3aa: CASSEISGGGLYGYTF
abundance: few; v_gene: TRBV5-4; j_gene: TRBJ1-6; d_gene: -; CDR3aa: CASSSAGTQIESPLHF
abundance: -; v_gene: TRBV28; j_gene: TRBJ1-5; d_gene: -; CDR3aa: CASSLGPQPQHF
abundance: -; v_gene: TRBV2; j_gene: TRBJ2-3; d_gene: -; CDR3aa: CASSERDTQYF
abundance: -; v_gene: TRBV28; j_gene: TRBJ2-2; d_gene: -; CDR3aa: CASSVRFTGELFF
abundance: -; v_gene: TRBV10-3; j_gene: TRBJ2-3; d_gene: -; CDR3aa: CAISRDGSSTDTQYF
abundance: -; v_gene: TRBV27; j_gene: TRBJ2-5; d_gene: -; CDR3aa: CASSPGWETQYF
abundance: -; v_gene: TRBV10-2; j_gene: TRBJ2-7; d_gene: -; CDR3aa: CASSGTQNYEQYF